This T cell receptor (beta chain) was sequenced in a study of T cells in Graves' hyperthyroidism and ophthalmopathy. Points from the study as a whole: Through a model of 13 V-J features, ophthalmopathy was separated from stable hyperthyroidism. Most clonotypes expanded in thyroid above 0.001 were likewise present in blood.

The CDR3 length is 16 residues. V gave up 3 bases and J gave up 0 bases, with 12 bases separating them. In germline, CDR1 is LNHDA, CDR2 SQIVND (reference sequence). Authors of the study amplified TCR beta CDR3 regions from RNA transcripts. A first-round RT-PCR of the TCR CDR3 used the HTBI primer set. TCRdb reanalysed the multiplex PCR reads using MiXCR and keeps one entry per CDR3 protein. The data contain approximately 530,000 distinct CDR3 sequences, about 20% of them singletons. Points on this clonotype: Its antigen remains unidentified.

The chain is built from TRBV19 and TRBJ2-1, with a weak D call TRBD1 (5 bases). The source is a man aged 40-49 years with Graves' ophthalmopathy. Sequencing was done on a sample of blood. The CDR3 DNA follows: TGTGCCAGTAGTATCGCAGGGTCGAGCTCCTACAATGAGCAGTTCTTC. This codes for CASSIAGSSSYNEQFF.